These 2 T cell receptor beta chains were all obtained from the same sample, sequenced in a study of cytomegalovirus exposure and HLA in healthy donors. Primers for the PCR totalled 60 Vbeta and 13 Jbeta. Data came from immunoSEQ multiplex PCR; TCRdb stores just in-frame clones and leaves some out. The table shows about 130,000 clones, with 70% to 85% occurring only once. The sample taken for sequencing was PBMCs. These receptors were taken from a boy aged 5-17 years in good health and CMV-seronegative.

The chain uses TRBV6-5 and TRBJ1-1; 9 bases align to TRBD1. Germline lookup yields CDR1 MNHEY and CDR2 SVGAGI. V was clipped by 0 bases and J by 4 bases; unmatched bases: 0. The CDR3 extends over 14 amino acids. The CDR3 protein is CASSYSTGGTEAFF. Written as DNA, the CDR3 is TGTGCCAGCAGTTACTCGACAGGGGGCACTGAAGCTTTCTTT.

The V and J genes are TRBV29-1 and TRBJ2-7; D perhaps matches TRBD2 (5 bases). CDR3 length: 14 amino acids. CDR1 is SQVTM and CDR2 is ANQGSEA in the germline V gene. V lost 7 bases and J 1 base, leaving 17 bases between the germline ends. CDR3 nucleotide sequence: TGCAGCGGGTGGAGGAGCAGGCTATCCTACGAGCAGTACTTC. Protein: CSGWRSRLSYEQYF.